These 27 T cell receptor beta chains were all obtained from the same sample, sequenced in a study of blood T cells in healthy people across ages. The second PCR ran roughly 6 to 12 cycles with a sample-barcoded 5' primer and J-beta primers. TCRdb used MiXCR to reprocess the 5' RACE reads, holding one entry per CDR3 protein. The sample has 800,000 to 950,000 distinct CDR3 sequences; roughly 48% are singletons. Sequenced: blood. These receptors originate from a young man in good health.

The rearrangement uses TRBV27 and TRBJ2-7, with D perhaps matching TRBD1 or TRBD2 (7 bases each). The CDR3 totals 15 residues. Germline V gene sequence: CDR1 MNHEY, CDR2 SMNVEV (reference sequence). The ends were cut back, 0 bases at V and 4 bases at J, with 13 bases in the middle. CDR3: CASSLSTGEGYEQYF. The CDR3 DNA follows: TGTGCCAGCAGTTTATCTACAGGGGAGGGATACGAGCAGTACTTC.

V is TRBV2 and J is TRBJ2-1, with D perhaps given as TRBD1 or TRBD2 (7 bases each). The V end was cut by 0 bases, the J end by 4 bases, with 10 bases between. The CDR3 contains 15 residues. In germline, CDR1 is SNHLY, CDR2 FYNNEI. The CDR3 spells CASSEARGGYNEQFF. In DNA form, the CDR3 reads TGTGCCAGCAGTGAAGCCAGGGGGGGATACAATGAGCAGTTCTTC.

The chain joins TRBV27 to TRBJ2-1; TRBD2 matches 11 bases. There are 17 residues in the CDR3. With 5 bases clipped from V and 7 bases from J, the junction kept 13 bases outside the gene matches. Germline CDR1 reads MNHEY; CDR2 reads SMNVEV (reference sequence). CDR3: CASSPRERGLAVNEQFF. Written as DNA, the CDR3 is TGTGCCAGCAGTCCCAGGGAGCGGGGACTAGCGGTAAATGAGCAGTTCTTC.

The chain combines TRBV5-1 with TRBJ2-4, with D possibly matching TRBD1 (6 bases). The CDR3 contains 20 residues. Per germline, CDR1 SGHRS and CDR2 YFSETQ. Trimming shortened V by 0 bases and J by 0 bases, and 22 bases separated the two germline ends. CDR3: CASSLGGFRTDRLAKNIQYF. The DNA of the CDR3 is TGCGCCAGCAGCTTGGGGGGTTTTAGGACAGATCGACTAGCCAAAAACATTCAGTACTTC.

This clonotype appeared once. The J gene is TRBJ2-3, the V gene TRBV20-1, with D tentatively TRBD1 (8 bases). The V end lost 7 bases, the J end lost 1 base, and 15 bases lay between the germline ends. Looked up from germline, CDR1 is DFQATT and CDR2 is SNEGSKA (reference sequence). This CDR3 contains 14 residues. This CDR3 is CSDTGGAGTDTQYF. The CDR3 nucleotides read TGCAGTGATACAGGGGGGGCGGGCACAGATACGCAGTATTTT.

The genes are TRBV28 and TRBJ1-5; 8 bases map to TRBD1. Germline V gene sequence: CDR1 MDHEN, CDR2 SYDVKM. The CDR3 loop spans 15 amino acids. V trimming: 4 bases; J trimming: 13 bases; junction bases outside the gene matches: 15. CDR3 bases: TGTGCCAGCAGTTGGGGTCCCGTTGAGACAGGGGTACAGCATTTT. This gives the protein CASSWGPVETGVQHF.

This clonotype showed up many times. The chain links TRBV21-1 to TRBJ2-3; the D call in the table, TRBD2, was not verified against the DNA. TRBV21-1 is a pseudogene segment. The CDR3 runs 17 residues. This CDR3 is CASSNSERGNRTDTQYF. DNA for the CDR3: TGTGCCAGCAGCAATTCCGAGCGGGGGAACCGCACAGATACGCAGTATTTT.

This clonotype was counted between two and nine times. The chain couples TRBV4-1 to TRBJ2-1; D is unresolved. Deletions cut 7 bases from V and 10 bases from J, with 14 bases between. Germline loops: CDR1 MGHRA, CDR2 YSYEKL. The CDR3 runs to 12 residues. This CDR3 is CASILRAQEQFF. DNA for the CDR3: TGCGCCAGCATCCTAAGGGCACAGGAGCAGTTCTTC.

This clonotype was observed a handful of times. CDR3 in amino acids: CSALRQMNNSPLHF. The CDR3 coding sequence is TGCAGTGCTTTGAGACAGATGAATAATTCACCCCTCCACTTT. The gene calls are TRBV20-1 and TRBJ1-6; TRBD1 might be the D (5 bases). V was shortened by 5 bases and J by 5 bases, with 13 bases between the two germline ends. The V gene's germline CDR1 is DFQATT and CDR2 SNEGSKA (reference sequence). The CDR3 extends over 14 amino acids.

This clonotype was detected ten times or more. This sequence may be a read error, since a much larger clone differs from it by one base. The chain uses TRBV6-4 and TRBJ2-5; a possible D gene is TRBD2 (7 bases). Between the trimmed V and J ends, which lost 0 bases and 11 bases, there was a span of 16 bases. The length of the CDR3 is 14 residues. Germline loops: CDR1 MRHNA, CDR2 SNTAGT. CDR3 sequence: CASSDSGGHNEQYF. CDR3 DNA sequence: TGTGCCAGCAGTGACTCGGGGGGGCACAATGAGCAGTACTTC.

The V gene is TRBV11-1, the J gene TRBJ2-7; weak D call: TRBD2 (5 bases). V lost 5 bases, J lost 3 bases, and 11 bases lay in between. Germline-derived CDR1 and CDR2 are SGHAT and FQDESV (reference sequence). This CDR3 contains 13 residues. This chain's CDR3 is CASSPRGDYEQYF. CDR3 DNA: TGTGCCAGCAGCCCCCGGGGAGACTACGAGCAGTACTTC.

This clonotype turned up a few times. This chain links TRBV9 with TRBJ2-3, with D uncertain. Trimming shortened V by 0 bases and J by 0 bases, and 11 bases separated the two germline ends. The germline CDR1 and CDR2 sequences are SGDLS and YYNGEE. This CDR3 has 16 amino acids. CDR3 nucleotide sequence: TGTGCCAGCAGCGTAGATACTGGTCGTAGCACAGATACGCAGTATTTT. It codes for CASSVDTGRSTDTQYF.

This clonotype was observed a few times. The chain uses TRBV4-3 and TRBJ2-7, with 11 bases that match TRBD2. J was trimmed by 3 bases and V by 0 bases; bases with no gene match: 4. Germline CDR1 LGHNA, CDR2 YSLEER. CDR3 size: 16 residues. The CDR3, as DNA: TGCGCCAGCAGCCAAGATCGGCTAGCGGGGGGCTACGAGCAGTACTTC. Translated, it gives CASSQDRLAGGYEQYF.

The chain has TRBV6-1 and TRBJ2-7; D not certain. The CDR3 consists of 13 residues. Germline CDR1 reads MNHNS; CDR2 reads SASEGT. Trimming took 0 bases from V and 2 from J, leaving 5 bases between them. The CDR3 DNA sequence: TGTGCCAGCAGTGAAGCTACCCCCTACGAGCAGTACTTC. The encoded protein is CASSEATPYEQYF.

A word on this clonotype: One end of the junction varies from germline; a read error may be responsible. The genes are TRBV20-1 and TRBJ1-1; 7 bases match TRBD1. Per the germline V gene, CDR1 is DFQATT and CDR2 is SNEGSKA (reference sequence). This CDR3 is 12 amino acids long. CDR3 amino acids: CSGARGNAEAFF. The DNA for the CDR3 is TGCAGCGGGGCCAGGGGGAACGCTGAAGCTTTCTTT.

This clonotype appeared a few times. CDR3 protein: CASSYPNRGDNEQFF. Here the CDR3 DNA reads TGTGCCAGCAGTTACCCGAACCGCGGGGACAATGAGCAGTTCTTC. The chain joins TRBV6-6 to TRBJ2-1, with D perhaps matching TRBD2 (6 bases). The CDR3 extends over 15 amino acids. The V and J ends lost 2 bases and 5 bases respectively, with 13 bases between them. Germline CDR1 reads MNHNY; CDR2 reads SVGAGI (reference sequence).

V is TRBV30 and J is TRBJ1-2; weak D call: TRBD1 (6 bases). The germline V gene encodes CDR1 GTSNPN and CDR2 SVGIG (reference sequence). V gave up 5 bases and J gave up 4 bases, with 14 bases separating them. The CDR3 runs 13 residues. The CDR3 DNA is TGTGCCTGGGAAGGGGGAGGTTTCTATGGCTACACCTTC. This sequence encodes CAWEGGGFYGYTF.

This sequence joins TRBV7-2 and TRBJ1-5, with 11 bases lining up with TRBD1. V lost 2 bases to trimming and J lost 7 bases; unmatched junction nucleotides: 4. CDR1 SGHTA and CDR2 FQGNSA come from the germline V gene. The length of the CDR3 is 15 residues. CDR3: CASSLLWTGGQPQHF. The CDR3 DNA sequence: TGTGCCAGCAGCTTATTATGGACAGGGGGCCAGCCCCAGCATTTT.

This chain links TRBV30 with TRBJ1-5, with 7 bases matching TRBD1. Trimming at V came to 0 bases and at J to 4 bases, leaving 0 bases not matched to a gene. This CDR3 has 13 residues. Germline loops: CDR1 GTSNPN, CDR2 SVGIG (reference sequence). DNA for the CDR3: TGTGCCTGGAGTGTGGGACAGAATCAGCCCCAGCATTTT. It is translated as CAWSVGQNQPQHF.

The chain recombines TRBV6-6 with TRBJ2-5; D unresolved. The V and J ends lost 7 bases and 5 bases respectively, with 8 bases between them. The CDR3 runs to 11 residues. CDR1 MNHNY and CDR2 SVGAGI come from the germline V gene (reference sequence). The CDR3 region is CASTTAETQYF. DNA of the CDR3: TGTGCCAGCACCACCGCCGAGACCCAGTACTTC.

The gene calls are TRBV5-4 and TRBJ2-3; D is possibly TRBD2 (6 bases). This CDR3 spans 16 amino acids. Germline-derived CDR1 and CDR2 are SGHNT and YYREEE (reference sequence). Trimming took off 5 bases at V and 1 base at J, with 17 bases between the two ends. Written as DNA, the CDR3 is TGTGCCAGCAGACCCGGGAGAAACAGTGGCACAGATACGCAGTATTTT. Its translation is CASRPGRNSGTDTQYF.

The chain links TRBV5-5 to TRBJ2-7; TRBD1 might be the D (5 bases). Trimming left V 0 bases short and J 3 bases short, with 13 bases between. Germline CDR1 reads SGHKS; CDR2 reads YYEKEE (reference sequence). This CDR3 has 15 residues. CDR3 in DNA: TGTGCCAGCAGCTTGGCCGCAGGGCCCCACTACGAGCAGTACTTC. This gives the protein CASSLAAGPHYEQYF.

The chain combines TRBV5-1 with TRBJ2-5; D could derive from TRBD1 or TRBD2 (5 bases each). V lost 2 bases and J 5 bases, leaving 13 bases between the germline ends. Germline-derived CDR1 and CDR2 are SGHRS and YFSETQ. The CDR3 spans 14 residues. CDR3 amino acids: CASSFAGREETQYF. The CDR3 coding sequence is TGCGCCAGCAGCTTTGCGGGCAGGGAGGAGACCCAGTACTTC.

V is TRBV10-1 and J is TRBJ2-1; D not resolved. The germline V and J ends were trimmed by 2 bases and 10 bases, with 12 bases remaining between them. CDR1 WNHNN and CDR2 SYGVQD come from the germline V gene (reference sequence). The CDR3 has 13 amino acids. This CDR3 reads CASSERAPGEQFF. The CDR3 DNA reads TGCGCCAGCAGTGAGAGAGCTCCTGGGGAGCAGTTCTTC.

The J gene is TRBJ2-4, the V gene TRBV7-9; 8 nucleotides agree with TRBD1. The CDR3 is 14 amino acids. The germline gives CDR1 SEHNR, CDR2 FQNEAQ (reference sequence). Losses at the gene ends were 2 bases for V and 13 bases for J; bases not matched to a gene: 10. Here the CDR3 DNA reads TGTGCCAGCAGCTTACAGGGGGCTCTCCACCAGCAGTACTTC. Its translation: CASSLQGALHQQYF.

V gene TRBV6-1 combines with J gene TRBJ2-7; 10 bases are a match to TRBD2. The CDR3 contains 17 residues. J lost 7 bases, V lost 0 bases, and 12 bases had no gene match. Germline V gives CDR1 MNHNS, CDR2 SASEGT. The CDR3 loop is CASSEALAGIVNNEQYF. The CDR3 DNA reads TGTGCCAGCAGTGAAGCACTAGCGGGGATTGTTAACAATGAGCAGTACTTC.

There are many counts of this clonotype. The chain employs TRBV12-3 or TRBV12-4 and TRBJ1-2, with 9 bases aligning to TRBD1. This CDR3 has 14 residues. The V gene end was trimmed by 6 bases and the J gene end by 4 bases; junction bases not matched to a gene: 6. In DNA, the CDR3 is TGTGCCAGCAGGCCCCCGGGACAGGGCTATGGCTACACCTTC. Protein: CASRPPGQGYGYTF.